At least ten counts were recorded for the clone carrying this T cell receptor beta chain. Its antigen remains unknown. Molecular barcoded adaptors covering alpha/delta and beta/gamma chains were used on approximately 400 ng RNA. TCRdb called the reads again in MiXCR, with one record for every CDR3 protein. Here the sample spans 50,000 or so distinct CDR3 sequences, roughly 19% being singletons. This specimen comes from a study of read filtering for tumor transcriptome and immune sequencing. General study points: RNA-seq captured clonotypes less deeply and reliably than IR-seq. This fraction held mixed bone marrow immune cells after CD138-negative sorting.

V dropped 4 bases and J dropped 6 bases, with 15 bases sitting between them. Germline V gives CDR1 SGHRS, CDR2 YFSETQ. The CDR3 runs to 14 residues. The chain links TRBV5-1 to TRBJ2-3, with a weak D call TRBD2 (5 bases). The TCR sequence derives from a donor aged 40 or over with multiple myeloma. The sequenced sample consisted of a population of CD138-negative cells sorted from bone marrow. The CDR3 DNA reads TGCGCCAGCAGCCCCTACTACGGGGAGGATACGCAGTATTTT. Amino acid sequence: CASSPYYGEDTQYF.